This T cell receptor beta chain derives from a study of T cell repertoires in cytomegalovirus infection. On the study more broadly: Shared public TCR beta signatures pointed to both CMV infection and a matching HLA type.

A word on this clonotype: The antigen is undetermined.

Study conclusions and caveats: Based on cumulative public TCR beta family frequency, carriers of CMV plus the relevant HLA were identified. Clonotypes of TCR beta that were HLA-C-restricted and CMV-specific dominated the ex vivo response.

TCRdb independently ran MiXCR on the reads; one entry per CDR3 protein. The sample gives over 85,000 distinct CDR3 sequences, 15% to 20% of which show up once; roughly 8% is in the top ten. The material sequenced was PBMCs. The clonotype originates from a human donor in good health (CMV status not recorded). Some clones in this sample may be carry-over from other donors' samples.

The CDR3 nucleotides are TGCAGTGCTAGCTTCGTTGGGGCGAACACTGAAGCTTTCTTT. It yields the protein CSASFVGANTEAFF. The chain links TRBV20-1 to TRBJ1-1; possible D gene TRBD1, 5 bases. Trimming took 3 bases from V and 1 from J, leaving 12 bases between them. Germline CDR1 is DFQATT and CDR2 is SNEGSKA (reference sequence). This CDR3 has 14 residues.